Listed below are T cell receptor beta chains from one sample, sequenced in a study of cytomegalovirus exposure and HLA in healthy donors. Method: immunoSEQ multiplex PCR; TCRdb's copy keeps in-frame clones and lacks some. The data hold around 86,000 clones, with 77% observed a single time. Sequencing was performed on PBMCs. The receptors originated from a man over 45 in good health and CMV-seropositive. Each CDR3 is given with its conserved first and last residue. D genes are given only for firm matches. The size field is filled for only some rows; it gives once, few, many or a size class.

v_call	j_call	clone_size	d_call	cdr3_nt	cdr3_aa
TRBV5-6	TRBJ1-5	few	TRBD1	TGTGCCAGCAGCTTGGGGACAGGGGGAGATCAGCCCCAGCATTTT	CASSLGTGGDQPQHF
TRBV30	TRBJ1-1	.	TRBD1	TGTGCCTGGCGGGGACAGGGAGGGAACACTGAAGCTTTCTTT	CAWRGQGGNTEAFF
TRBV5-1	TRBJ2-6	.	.	TGCGCCAGCAGCCCACAGACAGGGAGGTCTGGGGCCAACGGCCTGACTTTC	CASSPQTGRSGANGLTF
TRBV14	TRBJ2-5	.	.	TGTGCCAGCAGCCGACCTCCAGCGGTGGAGACCCAGTACTTC	CASSRPPAVETQYF
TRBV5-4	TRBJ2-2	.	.	TGTGCCAGCAGCTTAGGCGGCGCGAACACCGGGGAGCTGTTTTTT	CASSLGGANTGELFF
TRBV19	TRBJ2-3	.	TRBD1	TGTGCCAGCCATACCCGACAGGGCTCGTTTTGGGGGCAGTATTTT	CASHTRQGSFWGQYF
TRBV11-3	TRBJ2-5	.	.	TGTGCCAGCAGCTTAGAAGGGAGCGAGACCCAGTACTTC	CASSLEGSETQYF
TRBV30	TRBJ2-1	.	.	TGTGCCTGGAGTGCAGCGGACCTCTCCTACAATGAGCAGTTCTTC	CAWSAADLSYNEQFF
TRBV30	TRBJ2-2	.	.	TGTGCCTGGAACGGGAGAAGGGACGGGGAGCTGTTTTTT	CAWNGRRDGELFF
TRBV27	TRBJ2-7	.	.	TGTGCCAGCAGTTACCTCGGAGGTGAGCAGTACTTC	CASSYLGGEQYF
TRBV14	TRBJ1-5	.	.	TGTGCCAGCAGCCAAACATTCACAGCCCCCCAGCATTTT	CASSQTFTAPQHF
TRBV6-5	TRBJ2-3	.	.	TGTGCCAGCAGTTCCTACACAGATACGCAGTATTTT	CASSSYTDTQYF
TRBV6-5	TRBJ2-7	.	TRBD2	TGTGCCAGCAGAGGCGGGGGGAGATCCTACGAGCAGTACTTC	CASRGGGRSYEQYF
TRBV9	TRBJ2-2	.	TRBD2	TGTGCCAGCAGCGTAGGAACTAGCGGGCTGGCCACCGGGGAGCTGTTTTTT	CASSVGTSGLATGELFF
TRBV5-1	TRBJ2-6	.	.	TGCGCCAGTAAGGACACCCCTTTTCCGTCCTCTGGGGCCAACGTCCTGACTTTC	CASKDTPFPSSGANVLTF
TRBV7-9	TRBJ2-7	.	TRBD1	TGTTCCAGCAGCTTACAGGGGGTGGCATACGAGCAGTACTTC	CSSSLQGVAYEQYF
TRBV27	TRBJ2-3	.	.	TGTGCCAGCAGTTCTATTGGGGCCACAGATACGCAGTATTTT	CASSSIGATDTQYF
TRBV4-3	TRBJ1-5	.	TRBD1	TGCGCCAGCAGCCTCTCGACAGGGAAAAATCAGCCCCAGCATTTT	CASSLSTGKNQPQHF
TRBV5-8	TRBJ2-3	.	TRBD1	TGTGCCAGCAGCTCCGGACAGGGCCAAGATACGCAGTATTTT	CASSSGQGQDTQYF
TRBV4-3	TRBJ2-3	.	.	TGCGCCAGCAGCCAAGATCGGATACGAGGGAGTATCGTAGATACGCAGTATTTT	CASSQDRIRGSIVDTQYF
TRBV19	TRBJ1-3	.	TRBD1	TGTGCCAGTTGTTTGACCGGGACAGGGTCTGGAAACACCATATATTTT	CASCLTGTGSGNTIYF
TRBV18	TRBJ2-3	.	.	TGTGCCAGCTCACCAAGGCTAGCTGATTCGGATACGCAGTATTTT	CASSPRLADSDTQYF
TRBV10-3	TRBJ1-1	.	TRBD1	TGTGCCATCAGTGAGGGGGACAGGAACACTGAAGCTTTCTTT	CAISEGDRNTEAFF
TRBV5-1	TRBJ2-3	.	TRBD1	TGCGCCAGCTCAAAGACCGGGACAGGACCCACAGATACGCAGTATTTT	CASSKTGTGPTDTQYF
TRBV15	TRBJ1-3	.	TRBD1	TGTGCCACCAGCAGAGACTTACAGGGGGGCTACTCTGGAAACACCATATATTTT	CATSRDLQGGYSGNTIYF
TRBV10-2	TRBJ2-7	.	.	TGCGCCAGCAGTGAGTCGCAACTAGCCAACTTC	CASSESQLANF
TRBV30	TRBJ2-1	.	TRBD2	TGTGCCTGGAGTGTAGCGGGAGGATTTAAGCAGTTCTTC	CAWSVAGGFKQFF
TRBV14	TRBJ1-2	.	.	TGTGCCAGCAGCCCAGCGGGGGGAGGCTATGGCTACACCTTC	CASSPAGGGYGYTF
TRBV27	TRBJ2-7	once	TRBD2	TGTGCCAGCAGCTCCCTATCCGCGGGGGACCGCTACGAGCAGTACTTC	CASSSLSAGDRYEQYF
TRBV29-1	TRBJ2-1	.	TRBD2	TGCAGCGTTGGGACTAGCGGGAGGTTGGGTGAGCAGTTCTTC	CSVGTSGRLGEQFF
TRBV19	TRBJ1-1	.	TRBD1	TGTGCCAGTGGGACAGGGCGATACACTGAAGCTTTCTTT	CASGTGRYTEAFF
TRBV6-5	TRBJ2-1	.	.	TGTGCCAGCAGCAAAGTTAGGGAGTTCGGCGAGCAGTTCTTC	CASSKVREFGEQFF
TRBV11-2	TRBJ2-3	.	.	TGTGCCAGCAGCTTAGATCAATCCACAGATACGCAGTATTTT	CASSLDQSTDTQYF
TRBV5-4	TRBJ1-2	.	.	TGTGCCAGCAGCTTGGCCGATTGGGCAATCTATGGCTACACCTTC	CASSLADWAIYGYTF
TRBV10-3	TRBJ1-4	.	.	TGTGCCAGCCACCGGAATGAAAAACTGTTTTTT	CASHRNEKLFF
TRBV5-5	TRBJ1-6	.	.	TGTGCCAGCAGCTTAATGAGCTATAATTCACCCCTCCACTTT	CASSLMSYNSPLHF
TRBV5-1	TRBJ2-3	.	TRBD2	TGCGCCAGCAGCTTGGCTCTAGCGGGAATCGCAGATACGCAGTATTTT	CASSLALAGIADTQYF
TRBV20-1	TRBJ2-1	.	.	TGCAGTGCCGGAGTATTCAATGAGCAGTTCTTC	CSAGVFNEQFF
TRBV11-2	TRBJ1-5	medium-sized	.	TGTGCCAGCAGCTTGCAGGAGGATCAGCCCCAGCATTTT	CASSLQEDQPQHF
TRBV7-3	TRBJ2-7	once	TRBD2	TGTGCCAGCAGCCAAGGACTAGCGGGGTCCTACGAGCAGTACTTC	CASSQGLAGSYEQYF
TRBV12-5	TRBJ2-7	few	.	TGTGCTAGTGGTTTGATCAAATCTAACTCCTTCTACGAGCAGTACTTC	CASGLIKSNSFYEQYF
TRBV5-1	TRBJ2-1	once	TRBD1	TGCGCCAGCAGCTTACCACTATCCACCGGGACAGGGAGAGGGAATGAGCAGTTCTTC	CASSLPLSTGTGRGNEQFF
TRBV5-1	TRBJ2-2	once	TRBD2	TGCGCCAGCAGCTTGGCAGCGGGAGAGGGACCCACCGGGGAGCTGTTTTTT	CASSLAAGEGPTGELFF
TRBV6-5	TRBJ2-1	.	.	TGTGCCAGCCATGCGCGGAATGAGCAGTTCTTC	CASHARNEQFF
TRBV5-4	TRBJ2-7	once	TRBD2	TGTGCCAGCAGTTTCGGCGGGAGCGCCACCTACGAGCAGTACTTC	CASSFGGSATYEQYF
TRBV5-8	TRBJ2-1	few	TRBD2	TGTGCCAGCACCAAGGCTAGCGGGGGTTGGAATGAGCAGTTCTTC	CASTKASGGWNEQFF
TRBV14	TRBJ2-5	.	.	TGTGCCAGCAGCCCGGGAGTAAAAGAGACCCAGTACTTC	CASSPGVKETQYF
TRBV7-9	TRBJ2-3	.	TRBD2	TGTTCCAGCAGCTTACCCCCCCGACTAGCGGGAAGGTCAGATACGCAGTATTTT	CSSSLPPRLAGRSDTQYF
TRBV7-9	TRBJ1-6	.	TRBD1	TGTGCCAGCAGTCCCGGACAGGGTGGAAATTCACCCCTCCACTTT	CASSPGQGGNSPLHF